This T cell receptor (beta chain) was observed in a study of cytomegalovirus exposure and HLA in healthy donors. Study results and caveats: In an earlier analysis, productive rearrangement rates for most beta V segments clustered near 87% or 30%.

CDR3 length: 17 residues. PCR employed 60 Vbeta and 13 Jbeta primers. The assay was immunoSEQ multiplex PCR, and TCRdb's table has in-frame clones only and misses some. Of 160,000 or so clones in the sample, less than 85% are singletons; the top ten hold around 5.4%. Comment on this clone: Its antigen is unidentified.

The sample taken for sequencing was PBMCs. The receptor's source is a man in his forties in good health and CMV-seronegative. This sequence joins TRBV21-1 and TRBJ2-7; the D call in the table, TRBD2, was not verified against the DNA. TRBV21-1 has pseudogene status. The CDR3 loop reads CASSPQEVAISSYEQYF. CDR3 DNA: TGTGCCAGCAGCCCACAAGAGGTGGCTATAAGCTCCTACGAGCAGTACTTC.